This TCR beta chain was obtained from a study of cytomegalovirus exposure and HLA in healthy donors. Study-level findings and limits: The finding came from a later analysis; first-cohort TCR clusters tended to co-occur in the roughly 120 validation repertoires.

The V end was cut by 6 bases, the J end by 5 bases, with 7 bases between. The CDR3 is 11 residues long. Germline lookup yields CDR1 SNHLY and CDR2 FYNNEI. Libraries were prepared by immunoSEQ multiplex PCR; TCRdb keeps only in-frame clonotypes and omits some of them. The table records approximately 120,000 clones, about 93% of them present only once. With respect to this clone: Its antigen is unidentified.

This TCR derives from a woman aged 18-30 years in good health and CMV-seronegative. Sequenced: PBMCs. The chain couples TRBV2 to TRBJ1-2; D call uncertain. The CDR3 DNA follows: TGTGCCAGCAGGGAGCCATATGGCTACACCTTC. Translation gives CASREPYGYTF. Variable domain in full (rest from reference TRBV2 and TRBJ1-2): EPEVTQTPSHQVTQMGQEVILRCVPISNHLYFYWYRQILGQKVEFLVSFYNNEISEKSEIFDDQFSVERPDGSNFTLKIRSTKLEDSAMYFCASREPYGYTFGSGTRLTVV.